This T cell receptor beta chain was documented in a study of patients and donors after allogeneic stem cell transplantation. MiXCR was run by TCRdb on the RT-PCR reads, yielding one entry per CDR3 protein. The table records about 160,000 distinct CDR3 sequences, approximately 35% of them present only once. This clonotype was counted a few times. The V gene's germline CDR1 is MDHEN and CDR2 SYDVKM. V lost 5 bases to trimming and J lost 4 bases; unmatched junction nucleotides: 8. The CDR3 covers 15 residues. The sample was blood, either unsorted or a sorted T cell fraction (not recorded which). This receptor was identified in a human donor who was either an allogeneic HSCT recipient or a stem cell or donor lymphocyte infusion donor (not recorded which). It is not recorded whose cells these are; they may come from a transplant donor. The chain links TRBV28 to TRBJ1-1; 9 bases align to TRBD1. The CDR3 sequence: CASSTPGTGPTEAFF. The DNA for the CDR3 is TGTGCCAGCAGTACTCCCGGGACAGGGCCCACTGAAGCTTTCTTT.